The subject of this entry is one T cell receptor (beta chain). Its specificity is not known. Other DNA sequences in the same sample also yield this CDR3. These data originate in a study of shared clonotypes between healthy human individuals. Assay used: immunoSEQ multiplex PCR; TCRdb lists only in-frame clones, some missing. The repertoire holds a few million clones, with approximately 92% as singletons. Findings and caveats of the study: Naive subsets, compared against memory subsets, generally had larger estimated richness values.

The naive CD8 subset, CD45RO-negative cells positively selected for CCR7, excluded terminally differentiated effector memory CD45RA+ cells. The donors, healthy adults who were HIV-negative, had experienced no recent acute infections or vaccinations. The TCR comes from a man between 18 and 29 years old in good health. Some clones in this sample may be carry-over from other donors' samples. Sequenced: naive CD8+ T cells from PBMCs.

The CDR3 region has the DNA TGTGCCAGCAGTTTGAGAGATGCCTCCTACGAGCAGTACTTC. It specifies CASSLRDASYEQYF. The rearrangement uses TRBV27 and TRBJ2-7, with D unclear. Trimming pared 3 bases from V and 0 bases from J, leaving 9 bases between. The CDR3 extends over 14 amino acids. Looked up from germline, CDR1 is MNHEY and CDR2 is SMNVEV (reference sequence).